What follows describes a single T cell receptor beta chain. Its antigen is not identified. This sample was included in a study of cytomegalovirus exposure and HLA in healthy donors. General observations from the study: Follow-up analysis later connected one missense variant in DCLRE1C with trimming of TCR beta V- and J-genes. Only CMV serostatus was available as immune exposure information.

This PCR relied on a set of 60 Vbeta primers and 13 Jbeta primers. The protocol was immunoSEQ multiplex PCR, while the TCRdb copy is restricted to in-frame clones and leaves out a portion. The repertoire holds 100,000 to 150,000 clones, approximately 80% seen once, with 0.95% to 1.5% in the top ten. The source material was PBMCs. This TCR was sampled from a girl aged 2 to 10 in good health and CMV-seronegative.

DNA for the CDR3: TGTGCCAGTACCACTCCTTTCCCCGGGACAGGGGGCGCTTGGCAGCCCCAGCATTTT. It encodes CASTTPFPGTGGAWQPQHF. This sequence joins TRBV19 and TRBJ1-5; 12 bases agree with TRBD1. The CDR3 is made up of 19 amino acids. V lost 7 bases to trimming and J lost 7 bases; unmatched junction nucleotides: 20. The germline V gene has CDR1 LNHDA and CDR2 SQIVND (reference sequence).